These 20 T cell receptor beta chains share one sample of origin, sequenced in a study of CD8+ T cells in alopecia areata. Extracted RNA was reverse transcribed, and the resulting cDNA served as sequencing template. Assay: immunoSEQ multiplex PCR; the TCRdb copy retains only in-frame clones and omits some. Altogether some 110,000 clones were found in the sample, and no singletons occur. The specimen sequenced was lesional skin. The receptors were sampled from a C3H/HeJ mouse with alopecia areata. For this mouse line, the MHC haplotype is H2-k.

This clone was recorded a few times. Gene and germline names: mouse. The read comes to an end 4 residues before the CDR3 does, leaving the germline J gene to fill in the end. This chain joins TRBV13-3 and TRBJ2-2; 9 positions match TRBD1. The CDR3 spans 14 residues. Germline CDR1 is NNHDY and CDR2 is SYVADS. Partial CDR3 DNA: TGTGCCAGCAGTCCCGGGACAGGGAGCGGG. It codes for CASSPGTGSG. The entire CDR3 protein reads CASSPGTGSGQLYF.

Of note for this clone: Any gene name here is a mouse gene name. Read sequence stops 4 residues before the CDR3 end, and the germline J gene provides the missing end. The genes are TRBV1 and TRBJ2-3; 9 nucleotides align to TRBD2. Germline loops: CDR1 NSQYPW, CDR2 LRSPGD (reference sequence). This CDR3 region has 17 residues. After removal of 1 base from V and 1 base from J, the junction contained 6 bases not matched to a gene. The covered CDR3 bases are TGCACCTGCAGTGCAGTTCGTTGGGGGGGCCGTGCAGAA. The encoded protein is CTCSAVRWGGRAE. The full CDR3 reads CTCSAVRWGGRAETLYF.

A remark on this clone: All gene names here are mouse names. With the read ending 4 residues before the CDR3 end, the germline J gene is used to fill in that end. The chain employs TRBV16 and TRBJ2-7; TRBD1 aligns across 8 bases. The J segment lost 0 bases and the V segment lost 5 bases, leaving 6 bases of the junction unmatched. The CDR3 runs 15 residues. CDR1 SGHSA and CDR2 FRNQAP come from the germline V gene. The DNA read from the CDR3 is TGTGCAAGCAGCCCCCGGGACAGGAACTCCTAT. Translation: CASSPRDRNSY. The whole CDR3 sequence reads CASSPRDRNSYEQYF.

This clone turned up a few times. The germline and genes are mouse ones. The read falls 4 residues short of the CDR3 end, and the missing part is taken from the germline J gene. V is TRBV31 and J is TRBJ2-4, with 8 bases that match TRBD2. CDR1 and CDR2 from the germline V gene are GKSSPN and SITVG. The CDR3 runs to 14 residues. This chain's CDR3 is CAWSPSGGRNTLYF. Partial CDR3 DNA: TGTGCCTGGAGTCCTTCTGGGGGGAGGAAC. The complete variable domain, with remaining parts taken from reference TRBV31 and TRBJ2-4, reads AQTIHQWPVAEIKAVGSPLSLGCTIKGKSSPNLYWYWQATGGTLQQLFYSITVGQVESVVQLNLSASRPKDDQFILSTEKLLLSHSGFYLCAWSPSGGRNTLYFGAGTRLSVL.

This clone was observed a few times. Gene names and germline match the mouse. The read ends 4 residues shy of where the CDR3 ends; the end is completed using the germline J gene. This rearrangement joins TRBV1 to TRBJ1-4; no clear D. Looked up from germline, CDR1 is NSQYPW and CDR2 is LRSPGD (reference sequence). The CDR3 contains 16 residues. The V end was cut by 0 bases, the J end by 0 bases, with 8 bases between. The covered CDR3 bases are TGCACCTGCAGTGCAGATCGCCACATTTCCAACGAA. It codes for CTCSADRHISNE. The CDR3 as a whole reads CTCSADRHISNERLFF.

This clone appeared many times. Gene names denote mouse genes. Read sequence stops 4 residues before the CDR3 end, and the germline J gene provides the missing end. The genes are TRBV13-3 and TRBJ2-1, with 14 bases fitting TRBD2. This CDR3 spans 17 amino acids. With V trimmed by 2 bases and J by 5 bases, 6 bases remained unmatched. Per germline, CDR1 NNHDY and CDR2 SYVADS. CDR3 residues: CASSEGTGGARDAEQFF. The covered CDR3 bases are TGTGCCAGCAGTGAGGGGACTGGGGGGGCGCGGGATGCT.

This clone was recorded a few times. Mouse names are used for the genes. The read ends 4 residues shy of where the CDR3 ends; the end is completed using the germline J gene. The V and J genes are TRBV1 and TRBJ2-5; 12 nucleotides match TRBD1. Germline CDR1 reads NSQYPW; CDR2 reads LRSPGD (reference sequence). This CDR3 spans 16 amino acids. CDR3 amino acids: CTCSADAGQGADTQYF. CDR3 DNA, as far as it was read: TGCACCTGCAGTGCAGATGCGGGACAGGGGGCTGAC.

To note about this clone: Genes and germline come from the mouse. The CDR3 sequence is CASSLSPTGVPETLYF. The DNA read from the CDR3 is TGTGCTAGCAGTTTATCTCCCACTGGGGTCCCAGAA. This chain connects TRBV29 to TRBJ2-3, with 7 bases aligning to TRBD2. The CDR3 goes on 4 residues after the read ends, and that part is filled in from the germline J gene. With V trimmed by 0 bases and J by 4 bases, 7 bases remained unmatched. CDR1 and CDR2 (germline): MSHET, SYDVDS. The CDR3 spans 16 residues.

There are a few counts of this clone. Here the gene names and germline are mouse. The read terminates 4 residues before the CDR3 end, so the remaining end is supplied by the germline J gene. The rearrangement links TRBV13-3 to TRBJ2-2; TRBD2 matches at 8 bases. The CDR3 runs 15 residues. Germline V gives CDR1 NNHDY, CDR2 SYVADS. V was pared by 7 bases and J by 0 bases, with 5 bases of the junction left unmatched. The part of the CDR3 DNA that was read is TGTGCCAGCCTCAGTGGGGGGGCAAACACCGGG. Protein product: CASLSGGANTG. From start to end, the CDR3 is CASLSGGANTGQLYF.

A word on this clone: The genes and germline here are from mouse. Sequencing ends 4 residues short of the CDR3 end; the germline J gene provides the rest. This rearrangement joins TRBV1 to TRBJ2-2, with 9 bases that match TRBD1. The CDR3 totals 15 residues. Germline V gives CDR1 NSQYPW, CDR2 LRSPGD (reference sequence). Trimming at V came to 4 bases and at J to 2 bases, leaving 2 bases not matched to a gene. CDR3 protein: CTCSVGTGNTGQLYF. The CDR3 DNA, read in part, is TGCACCTGCAGTGTTGGGACAGGGAACACCGGG.

A note on this clone: Genes and germline come from the mouse. The CDR3 is cut off 4 residues early in the read; its end comes from the germline J gene. V and J are TRBV13-1 and TRBJ2-7; 9 bases are shared with TRBD1. The CDR3 totals 15 residues. The junction had 6 bases not matched to a gene; V was cut back by 5 bases and J by 0 bases. Germline V gives CDR1 NSHNY, CDR2 SYGAGN. CDR3 DNA, as far as it was read: TGTGCCAGCAGCACCGGGACAGGGAGCTCCTAT. The encoded protein is CASSTGTGSSY. The entire CDR3 protein reads CASSTGTGSSYEQYF.

Concerning this clone itself: The genes are named according to mouse. The read halts 4 residues ahead of the CDR3 end, with the missing end drawn from the germline J gene. The V and J genes are TRBV13-3 and TRBJ2-7; 10 bases are a match to TRBD2. CDR1 and CDR2 from the germline V gene are NNHDY and SYVADS. CDR3 size: 16 residues. The CDR3 DNA, read in part, is TGTGCCAGCAGTGAACTCCGGGACTGGGGTCTTTAT. This sequence encodes CASSELRDWGLY. The CDR3 reads in full as CASSELRDWGLYEQYF.

This clone was counted only a few times. Any gene name here is a mouse gene name. The read is 4 residues too short to cover the CDR3 end, so that end is filled in from the germline J gene. This chain joins TRBV13-2 and TRBJ1-2; 9 bases align to TRBD1. V lost 3 bases to trimming and J lost 0 bases; unmatched junction nucleotides: 6. Germline loops: CDR1 NNHNN, CDR2 SYGAGS (reference sequence). The CDR3 consists of 16 residues. The CDR3 sequence is CASGVRTGAANSDYTF. Incomplete CDR3 DNA: TGTGCCAGCGGTGTTCGGACAGGGGCCGCAAACTCC.

About this clone itself: All gene names here are mouse names. The read terminates 4 residues before the CDR3 end, so the remaining end is supplied by the germline J gene. V usage is TRBV13-3 and J usage is TRBJ1-4, with a possible D match to TRBD1 (6 bases). The germline V and J ends were trimmed by 1 base and 0 bases, with 10 bases remaining between them. Germline V gene lookup returns CDR1 NNHDY and CDR2 SYVADS. The CDR3 contains 16 residues. CDR3 bases read: TGTGCCAGCAGTGATCTGGGGGCGATTTCCAACGAA. Protein: CASSDLGAISNE. The whole CDR3 protein is CASSDLGAISNERLFF.

This clone was seen only a few times. The gene names here belong to mouse. The read terminates 4 residues before the CDR3 end, so the remaining end is supplied by the germline J gene. The chain is built from TRBV12-1 and TRBJ2-1, with D maybe TRBD1 (6 bases). Germline lookup yields CDR1 SGHSN and CDR2 HYEKVE. V was cut by 2 bases and J by 1 base, with 11 bases left in between. The CDR3 has 15 residues. CDR3 sequence reads: CASSPSGQNYAEQFF. The CDR3 bases that were read are TGTGCCAGCTCTCCCTCCGGACAGAACTATGCT.

This clone was detected only a few times. The genes are named according to mouse. The read is 4 residues too short to cover the CDR3 end, so that end is filled in from the germline J gene. This chain links TRBV17 with TRBJ2-7, with TRBD1 as a possible D gene (5 bases). This CDR3 comprises 13 residues. Trimming stripped 3 bases from V and 3 bases from J, with 9 bases between. Germline V lookup: CDR1 MNHDT, CDR2 YYDKIL. CDR3 sequence: CASSSQGGYEQYF. Partial CDR3 DNA: TGTGCTAGCAGTAGTCAGGGAGGCTAT.

A word on this clone: Genes and germline come from the mouse. CDR3 protein: CASSEGGRGNERLFF. The sequenced CDR3 bases are TGTGCCAGCAGTGAGGGGGGGAGAGGAAACGAA. This chain joins TRBV13-3 and TRBJ1-4, with D perhaps TRBD1 (5 bases). The CDR3 goes on 4 residues after the read ends, and that part is filled in from the germline J gene. Looked up from germline, CDR1 is NNHDY and CDR2 is SYVADS. The CDR3 has 15 amino acids. The germline V and J ends were trimmed by 2 bases and 5 bases, with 13 bases remaining between them.

As to this clone: Here the gene names and germline are mouse. The sequenced CDR3 bases are TGTGCCTGGAGTCTCGGGACAGACTATGCT. Amino acids: CAWSLGTDYA. The CDR3 in its entirety is CAWSLGTDYAEQFF. V is TRBV31 and J is TRBJ2-1; 7 nucleotides agree with TRBD1. The read ends 4 residues before the CDR3 terminus; that terminus is restored from the germline J gene. The CDR3 loop spans 14 amino acids. Germline-derived CDR1 and CDR2 are GKSSPN and SITVG. With V trimmed by 0 bases and J by 2 bases, 1 base remained unmatched.

Of note for this clone: The gene symbols are mouse symbols. The CDR3 end falls 4 residues outside the read, so it is completed with the germline J gene. The chain combines TRBV14 with TRBJ2-1; 8 nucleotides match TRBD2. The trim removed 2 bases at V and 4 bases at J, leaving 2 bases unmatched. The germline CDR1 and CDR2 sequences are SGHDT and FRDEAV. The CDR3 length is 14 residues. This CDR3 is CASSLLGGYAEQFF. CDR3 bases read: TGTGCCAGCAGTTTGCTGGGGGGTTATGCT.

A note on this clone: These gene names are mouse names. The missing CDR3 end, 4 residues past where the read stops, is filled in from the germline J gene. V usage is TRBV13-3 and J usage is TRBJ1-4, with 7 bases aligning to TRBD1. The CDR3 has 15 amino acids. The germline V gene encodes CDR1 NNHDY and CDR2 SYVADS. The J segment lost 2 bases and the V segment lost 3 bases, leaving 4 bases of the junction unmatched. CDR3: CASSADRASNERLFF. The DNA read from the CDR3 is TGTGCCAGCAGTGCTGACAGGGCCTCCAACGAA.